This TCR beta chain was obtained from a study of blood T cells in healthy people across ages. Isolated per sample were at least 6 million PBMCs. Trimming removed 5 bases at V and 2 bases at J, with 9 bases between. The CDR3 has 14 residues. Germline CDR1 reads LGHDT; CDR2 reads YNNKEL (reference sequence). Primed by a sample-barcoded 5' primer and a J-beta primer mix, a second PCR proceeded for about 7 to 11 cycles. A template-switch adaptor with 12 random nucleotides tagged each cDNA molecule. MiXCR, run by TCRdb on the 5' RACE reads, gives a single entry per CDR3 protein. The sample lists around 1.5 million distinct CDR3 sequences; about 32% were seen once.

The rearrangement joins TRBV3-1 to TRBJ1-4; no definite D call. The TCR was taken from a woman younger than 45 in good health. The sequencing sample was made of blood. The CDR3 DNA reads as TGTGCCAGCAGCTGGGCCGGCACTAATGAAAAACTGTTTTTT. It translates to CASSWAGTNEKLFF.